Below, 12 T cell receptor beta chains from the same sample are listed, as sequenced in a study of T cells in Graves' hyperthyroidism and ophthalmopathy (dated 2019 in TCRdb). The library was made by multiplex PCR. Sequenced on an Illumina HiSeq 2000. The TCR beta CDR3 regions were amplified from the RNA transcripts. The TCR CDR3 was subjected to a first round of RT-PCR using the HTBI primer set and the Qiagen OneStep RT-PCR kit. TCRdb redid the processing of the public reads, applying fastp at Q25 and MiXCR, and retained in-frame beta chains. For every CDR3 protein sequence, its rows merge into one entry that carries the most common genes and DNA. The sample yields about 690,000 distinct CDR3 sequences; 15% to 20% were counted once. The top ten hold around 15% of the sample. The sample consisted of blood. The receptor source for this set is a man aged 45-65 years with Graves' hyperthyroidism.

The chain combines TRBV5-1 with TRBJ2-2, with TRBD2 matching 13 bases. The V gene's germline CDR1 is SGHRS and CDR2 YFSETQ. J lost 4 bases, V lost 6 bases, and 9 bases had no gene match. There are 17 residues in the CDR3. This CDR3 is CASTSGTSGTGTGELFF. Here the CDR3 DNA reads TGCGCCAGCACCTCCGGGACTAGCGGGACGGGCACCGGGGAGCTGTTTTTT.

This clonotype was counted ten times or more. The chain couples TRBV10-3 to TRBJ2-7, with D perhaps TRBD1 (5 bases). V was cut by 7 bases and J by 7 bases, with 20 bases left in between. The CDR3 is 14 residues long. From germline, CDR1 is ENHRY and CDR2 SYGVKD. CDR3 amino acids: CAITEPGRAGEQYF. The CDR3 bases are TGTGCCATCACCGAGCCCGGCCGTGCAGGGGAGCAGTACTTC.

This clonotype was recorded a few times. V gene TRBV20-1 combines with J gene TRBJ2-3; 9 bases map to TRBD1. The V gene's germline CDR1 is DFQATT and CDR2 SNEGSKA (reference sequence). This CDR3 has 17 amino acids. V dropped 0 bases and J dropped 1; count of bases not matched to a gene: 8. In DNA form, the CDR3 reads TGCAGTGCTAGAGATTACGCCGGGACAGGGCGCACAGATACGCAGTATTTT. Its protein product is CSARDYAGTGRTDTQYF.

This clonotype was seen more than once but under ten times. V gene TRBV15 combines with J gene TRBJ1-6; possible D gene TRBD1, 6 bases. Germline V gene data show CDR1 as LNHNV and CDR2 as YYDKDF (reference sequence). Trimming removed 1 base from V and 2 bases from J, with 12 bases in between. This CDR3 region has 17 residues. CDR3 nucleotide sequence: TGTGCCACCAGCAGAGCCCCGGACAGTCCCTATAATTCACCCCTCCACTTT. Encoded protein: CATSRAPDSPYNSPLHF.

The rearrangement links TRBV3-1 to TRBJ1-1; no firm D call. The germline CDR1 and CDR2 sequences are LGHDT and YNNKEL (reference sequence). CDR3 length: 16 amino acids. The ends were cut back, 0 bases at V and 3 bases at J, with 14 bases in the middle. The CDR3 loop reads CASSQDLILKYTEAFF. In nucleotides, the CDR3 is TGTGCCAGCAGCCAAGATTTGATTTTGAAGTACACTGAAGCTTTCTTT.

The chain uses TRBV6-1 and TRBJ2-3; weak D call: TRBD1 (6 bases). Looked up from germline, CDR1 is MNHNS and CDR2 is SASEGT. The CDR3 is made up of 14 amino acids. The V end lost 8 bases, the J end lost 1 base, and 13 bases lay between the germline ends. In DNA form, the CDR3 reads TGTGCCAGCGGCGCAGGGGTGGGCACAGATACGCAGTATTTT. It encodes CASGAGVGTDTQYF.

The chain joins TRBV20-1 to TRBJ1-2; TRBD1 aligns across 10 bases. The V gene end was trimmed by 8 bases and the J gene end by 8 bases; junction bases not matched to a gene: 14. Per the germline V gene, CDR1 is DFQATT and CDR2 is SNEGSKA (reference sequence). The CDR3 loop spans 14 amino acids. CDR3 residues: CSPRLMDRGGGYTF. In DNA form, the CDR3 reads TGCAGTCCACGACTAATGGACAGGGGGGGGGGCTACACCTTC.

The rearrangement uses TRBV6-2 or TRBV6-3 and TRBJ2-4, with 8 bases matching TRBD1. V shed 5 bases and J 6 bases; nucleotides not matched to a gene: 3. Per germline, CDR1 MNHEY and CDR2 SVGEGT. The CDR3 loop spans 13 amino acids. The CDR3 region has the DNA TGTGCCAGCAGTCCTGGGACAGGAAACATTCAGTACTTC. Translation: CASSPGTGNIQYF.

In this sample, this clonotype turned up a few times. V usage is TRBV7-9 and J usage is TRBJ1-6; D is ambiguous. This CDR3 contains 11 residues. Per germline, CDR1 SEHNR and CDR2 FQNEAQ (reference sequence). V was trimmed by 3 bases and J by 14 bases, leaving 8 bases between them. The CDR3 sequence is CASSFGPALHF. CDR3 in DNA: TGTGCCAGCAGCTTCGGGCCGGCCCTCCACTTT.

This clonotype was seen many times. The V and J genes are TRBV2 and TRBJ1-2; possible D gene TRBD1, 6 bases. V lost 4 bases to trimming and J lost 3 bases, with 9 bases between them. Looked up from germline, CDR1 is SNHLY and CDR2 is FYNNEI. There are 13 residues in the CDR3. The CDR3 sequence is CASSGTVDYGYTF. In DNA form, the CDR3 reads TGTGCCAGCAGTGGGACAGTAGACTATGGCTACACCTTC.

In this sample, this clonotype turned up many times. V and J are TRBV6-1 and TRBJ1-2; D not resolved. Looked up from germline, CDR1 is MNHNS and CDR2 is SASEGT. V gave up 3 bases and J gave up 7 bases, with 12 bases separating them. The CDR3 extends over 13 amino acids. CDR3: CASSETAPSGYTF. The DNA of the CDR3 is TGTGCCAGCAGTGAGACGGCTCCTAGTGGCTACACCTTC.

This clonotype was detected a few times. The chain combines TRBV9 with TRBJ2-5; 10 nucleotides line up with TRBD2. The CDR3 sequence is 14 residues long. Germline assignment: CDR1 SGDLS and CDR2 YYNGEE. V dropped 2 bases and J dropped 6; count of bases not matched to a gene: 4. CDR3 nucleotide sequence: TGTGCCAGCAGCGTCTCAGCGGGAGGGAAGACCCAGTACTTC. Its translation: CASSVSAGGKTQYF.